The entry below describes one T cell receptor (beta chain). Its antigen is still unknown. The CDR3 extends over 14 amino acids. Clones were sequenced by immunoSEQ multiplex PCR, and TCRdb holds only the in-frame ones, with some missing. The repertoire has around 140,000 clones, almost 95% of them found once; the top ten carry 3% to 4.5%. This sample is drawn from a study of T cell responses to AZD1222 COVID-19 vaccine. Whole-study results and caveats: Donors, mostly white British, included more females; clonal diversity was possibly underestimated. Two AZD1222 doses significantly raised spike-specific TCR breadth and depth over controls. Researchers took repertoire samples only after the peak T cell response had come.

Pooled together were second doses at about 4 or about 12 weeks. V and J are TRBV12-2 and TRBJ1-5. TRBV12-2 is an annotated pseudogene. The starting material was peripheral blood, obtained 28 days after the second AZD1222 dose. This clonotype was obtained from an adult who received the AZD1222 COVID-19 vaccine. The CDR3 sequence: CAGQFNGCNQPQHF. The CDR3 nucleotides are TGTGCAGGTCAGTTCAACGGCTGCAATCAGCCCCAGCATTTT.